A selection of T cell receptor beta chains follows, all from one sample in a study of cytomegalovirus exposure and HLA in healthy donors. Using immunoSEQ multiplex PCR, the repertoire was profiled, and TCRdb retains in-frame clones only, with some absent. The sample consists of over 200,000 clones, around 90% of them appearing once. The sample taken for sequencing was PBMCs. The receptors shown here come from a woman aged 18-29 years in good health and CMV-seronegative. The CDR3 runs from the conserved cysteine through the conserved F or W. D genes are given only for firm matches. Clone size is not always given. Where it is, it says once, few, many or a class for expanded clones.

TRBD1,TRBJ1-2,NA,TRBV4-2,TGTGCCAGCAGCCAATCGGACAGGGGGGCCCTCTATGGCTACACCTTC,CASSQSDRGALYGYTF
NA,TRBJ2-3,NA,TRBV2,TGTGCCAGCAGTATCAACCTAATGGATACGCAGTATTTT,CASSINLMDTQYF
TRBD2,TRBJ2-5,few,TRBV25-1,TGTGCCAGCAGTCCAGAAGGGACTAGCGGCGATCATGGGGCCCAGTACTTC,CASSPEGTSGDHGAQYF
TRBD1,TRBJ1-2,NA,TRBV27,TGTGCCAGCAGCCGAGGGACAGTATATGGCTACACCTTC,CASSRGTVYGYTF
TRBD1,TRBJ1-5,NA,TRBV19,TGTGCCAGTTGGGACAGGGCGGGCAATCAGCCCCAGCATTTT,CASWDRAGNQPQHF
TRBD2,TRBJ2-3,NA,TRBV4-1,TGCGCCAGCAGCCAAGTCCTAGCGGGACTTACAGATACGCAGTATTTT,CASSQVLAGLTDTQYF
NA,TRBJ2-7,once,TRBV13,TGTGCCAGCAGCTTAGGCAGGCGCACCTACGAGCAGTACTTC,CASSLGRRTYEQYF
TRBD2,TRBJ2-7,NA,TRBV7-2,TGTGCCAGCAGCTCGAGTCGCGGGGGCGAGCAGTACTTC,CASSSSRGGEQYF
NA,TRBJ2-3,once,TRBV6-5,TGTGCCAGCAGCCCAGGGAATACGCAGTATTTT,CASSPGNTQYF
NA,TRBJ1-2,few,TRBV4-1,TGCGCCAGCAGCCAAGATACGCCGGTCCGCTACACCTTC,CASSQDTPVRYTF